These 10 T cell receptor beta chains were sequenced from one sample in a study of blood T cell repertoires in COVID-19. Some clones are missing from TCRdb's copy, which holds only in-frame ones; the method was immunoSEQ multiplex PCR. Of roughly 250,000 clones in the sample, 75% to 90% were seen once. The sequencing input was peripheral blood. Source of these receptors: a woman aged 35 to 49 with acute or convalescent COVID-19.

The chain carries TRBV5-1 and TRBJ2-3, with TRBD1 matching over 7 bases. Germline CDR1 and CDR2: SGHRS and YFSETQ. With V trimmed by 2 bases and J by 1 base, 4 bases remained unmatched. The CDR3 totals 15 residues. CDR3 bases: TGCGCCAGCAGCTTAAGGGGGCCCGGCACAGATACGCAGTATTTT. Translation gives CASSLRGPGTDTQYF.

The chain is built from TRBV11-2 and TRBJ1-1, with unresolved D. Trimming removed 3 bases from V and 3 bases from J, with 5 bases in between. CDR3 length: 12 amino acids. The germline V gene encodes CDR1 SGHAT and CDR2 FQNNGV. The CDR3 is CASSFSDTEAFF. The CDR3 region has the DNA TGTGCCAGCAGCTTTTCGGACACTGAAGCTTTCTTT.

The chain joins TRBV4-1 to TRBJ2-5; 14 bases fit TRBD2. The CDR3 covers 19 residues. The germline V gene encodes CDR1 MGHRA and CDR2 YSYEKL. V shed 0 bases and J 4 bases; nucleotides not matched to a gene: 10. Here the CDR3 reads CASSQEPPAGTSGRETQYF. DNA of the CDR3: TGCGCCAGCAGCCAAGAACCCCCAGCCGGGACTAGCGGGAGAGAGACCCAGTACTTC.

CDR3 nucleotide sequence: TGTGCCAGCAGCTTGGATCCGGGACAAAGCTCCTACGAGCAGTACGTC. It translates to CASSLDPGQSSYEQYV. The gene calls are TRBV5-6 and TRBJ2-7; maybe TRBD1 (6 bases). Trimming pared 0 bases from V and 0 bases from J, leaving 13 bases between. Germline V lookup: CDR1 SGHDT, CDR2 YYEEEE. The CDR3 consists of 16 residues.

The chain couples TRBV3-1 (or the pseudogene TRBV3-2) to TRBJ2-5; 8 nucleotides line up with TRBD1. Germline V gene lookup returns CDR1 LGHDT and CDR2 YNNKEL (reference sequence). V lost 4 bases to trimming and J lost 1 base; unmatched junction nucleotides: 8. This CDR3 spans 16 amino acids. The CDR3 DNA sequence: TGTGCCAGCAGCCCAGGGGGGACAGGTTTCCAAGAGACCCAGTACTTC. Translation: CASSPGGTGFQETQYF.

This clone is a singleton in its sample. The chain is built from TRBV5-5 and TRBJ2-2, with D hard to call. V lost 2 bases and J lost 2, with 7 bases in between. In germline, CDR1 is SGHKS, CDR2 YYEKEE (reference sequence). The CDR3 runs to 14 residues. Written as DNA, the CDR3 is TGTGCCAGCAGCTTTATAATCAACACCGGGGAGCTGTTTTTT. Encoded protein: CASSFIINTGELFF.

The chain uses TRBV13 and TRBJ2-1, with 10 bases fitting TRBD2. V shed 5 bases, J shed 14 bases, and the junction held 18 bases outside the gene matches. The CDR3 sequence is 16 residues long. CDR1 and CDR2 (germline): PRHDT, FYEKMQ (reference sequence). Written as DNA, the CDR3 is TGTGCCAGCAGCGCCGGGCTAATAGCGGGGGGTCAGACGGAGTTCTTC. Residues: CASSAGLIAGGQTEFF.

The rearrangement links TRBV6-1 to TRBJ1-5, with D unresolved. Germline V gene data show CDR1 as MNHNS and CDR2 as SASEGT. The length of the CDR3 is 13 residues. Trimming left V 0 bases short and J 4 bases short, with 4 bases between. The CDR3 DNA sequence: TGTGCCAGCAGTGAAGCCCCGAATCAGCCCCAGCATTTT. This translates into CASSEAPNQPQHF.

The chain couples TRBV3-1 (or the pseudogene TRBV3-2) to TRBJ2-7; D might be TRBD1 (6 bases). This CDR3 contains 13 residues. The germline V gene has CDR1 LGHDT and CDR2 YNNKEL (reference sequence). Trimming stripped 2 bases from V and 5 bases from J, with 10 bases between. The CDR3 region is CASSQSPGDEQYV. The DNA of the CDR3 is TGTGCCAGCAGCCAATCTCCAGGGGACGAGCAGTACGTC.

This chain links TRBV25-1 with TRBJ1-6; D is undetermined. Germline CDR1 MGHDK, CDR2 SYGVNS. V was shortened by 4 bases and J by 3 bases, with 4 bases between the two germline ends. This CDR3 is built from 13 residues. Written as DNA, the CDR3 is TGTGCCAGCAGTGCTATCTATAATTCACCCCTCCACTTT. Encoded protein: CASSAIYNSPLHF.